Sequencing of this T cell receptor beta chain was carried out in a study of cytomegalovirus exposure and HLA in healthy donors. Study-wide findings and caveats: Most TCR beta V segments were productive about 87% or about 30% of the time in an earlier analysis.

The PCR had 60 Vbeta and 13 Jbeta primers. TCRdb's copy holds only in-frame clones and misses some; the assay was immunoSEQ multiplex PCR. There are roughly 100,000 clones in the sample; 60% to 85% occur only once, and approximately 2.6% lies in the top ten. J gave up 6 bases and V 8 bases, and 12 bases lay outside the gene matches. The CDR3 has 15 amino acids. CDR1 and CDR2 (germline): ENHRY, SYGVKD. About this clone itself: The target antigen is unknown.

The receptor was derived from a male donor in good health and CMV-seropositive. The sequenced material came from PBMCs. The chain employs TRBV10-3 and TRBJ2-1, with 8 bases that match TRBD2. The CDR3 reads CAIRSGGGGANEQFF. DNA for the CDR3: TGTGCCATCCGGAGCGGGGGCGGGGGTGCCAATGAGCAGTTCTTC.